This T cell receptor (beta chain) was captured by sequencing in a study of CD8+ T cells in alopecia areata. Regarding the study as a whole: Significant decreases in scalp clonality and expanded CD8+ clones followed tofacitinib treatment. Sharing of TCRs across patients appeared less clear than in mice, possibly for HLA-related reasons.

Treatment reported: oral pan-JAK inhibitor, 5-10 mg twice daily. The study team obtained lesional scalp punch biopsies and peripheral blood from alopecia areata patients. Following extraction, RNA underwent reverse transcription to cDNA, which served as the sequencing template. Method: immunoSEQ multiplex PCR; TCRdb's copy keeps in-frame clones and lacks some. The sample has a few hundred thousand clones; around 66% are singletons. Turning to this clone: Its antigen is not identified.

The CDR3 contains 13 residues. V was shortened by 7 bases and J by 1 base, with 11 bases between the two germline ends. The germline V gene encodes CDR1 LNHNV and CDR2 YYDKDF (reference sequence). This specimen was CD4+ T cells sorted from blood, taken at approximately week 42, from a patient treated with tofacitinib. The TCR comes from a human donor with alopecia areata. V is TRBV15 and J is TRBJ2-7; a weak D match, TRBD2 (7 bases). The CDR3 sequence: CATTGGDSYEQYF. The CDR3 DNA is TGTGCCACCACGGGGGGCGATTCCTACGAGCAGTACTTC.